These 5 T cell receptor beta chains came from one sample sequenced in a study of T cells expressing NK-cell markers. TCRdb reanalyzed the 5' RACE reads, giving one entry per CDR3 protein sequence and no DNA. The sample data list about 300,000 distinct CDR3 sequences. The sample comprised blood T cells: a sorted CD56 or NKG2C T cell subset, CD4+ or CD8+ T cells, or bulk PBMC T cells (not recorded which). The source is a woman aged 18 to 75 in good health.

The CDR3 loop reads CSVLKDSGNTIYF. This chain joins TRBV29-1 and TRBJ1-3. Germline V gene lookup returns CDR1 SQVTM and CDR2 ANQGSEA. This CDR3 has 13 amino acids.

This chain joins TRBV19 and TRBJ1-4; the D call of TRBD1 rests on TCRdb alone, since no DNA is present to check it. This CDR3 comprises 12 residues. Germline V gene sequence: CDR1 LNHDA, CDR2 SQIVND (reference sequence). The CDR3 here is CATRTGVGKLFF. Full variable domain (rest looked up from reference TRBV19 and TRBJ1-4): DGGITQSPKYLFRKEGQNVTLSCEQNLNHDAMYWYRQDPGQGLRLIYYSQIVNDFQKGDIAEGYSVSREKKESFPLTVTSAQKNPTAFYLCATRTGVGKLFFGSGTQLSVL.

CDR3 residues: CASSLRPGMGETQYF. The rearrangement uses TRBV11-2 and TRBJ2-5; TCRdb's D call, TRBD1, is unchecked because there is no DNA. CDR1 SGHAT and CDR2 FQNNGV come from the germline V gene. This CDR3 comprises 15 residues.

The chain recombines TRBV9 with TRBJ2-7; TCRdb calls TRBD2, which cannot be checked without DNA. Germline V lookup: CDR1 SGDLS, CDR2 YYNGEE. This CDR3 has 18 amino acids. The CDR3 sequence is CASSRASGVGVDSYEQYF.

The chain recombines TRBV9 with TRBJ1-2. The CDR3 is made up of 15 amino acids. Germline CDR1 reads SGDLS; CDR2 reads YYNGEE. CDR3 sequence reads: CASSVGGTVAGGYTF.